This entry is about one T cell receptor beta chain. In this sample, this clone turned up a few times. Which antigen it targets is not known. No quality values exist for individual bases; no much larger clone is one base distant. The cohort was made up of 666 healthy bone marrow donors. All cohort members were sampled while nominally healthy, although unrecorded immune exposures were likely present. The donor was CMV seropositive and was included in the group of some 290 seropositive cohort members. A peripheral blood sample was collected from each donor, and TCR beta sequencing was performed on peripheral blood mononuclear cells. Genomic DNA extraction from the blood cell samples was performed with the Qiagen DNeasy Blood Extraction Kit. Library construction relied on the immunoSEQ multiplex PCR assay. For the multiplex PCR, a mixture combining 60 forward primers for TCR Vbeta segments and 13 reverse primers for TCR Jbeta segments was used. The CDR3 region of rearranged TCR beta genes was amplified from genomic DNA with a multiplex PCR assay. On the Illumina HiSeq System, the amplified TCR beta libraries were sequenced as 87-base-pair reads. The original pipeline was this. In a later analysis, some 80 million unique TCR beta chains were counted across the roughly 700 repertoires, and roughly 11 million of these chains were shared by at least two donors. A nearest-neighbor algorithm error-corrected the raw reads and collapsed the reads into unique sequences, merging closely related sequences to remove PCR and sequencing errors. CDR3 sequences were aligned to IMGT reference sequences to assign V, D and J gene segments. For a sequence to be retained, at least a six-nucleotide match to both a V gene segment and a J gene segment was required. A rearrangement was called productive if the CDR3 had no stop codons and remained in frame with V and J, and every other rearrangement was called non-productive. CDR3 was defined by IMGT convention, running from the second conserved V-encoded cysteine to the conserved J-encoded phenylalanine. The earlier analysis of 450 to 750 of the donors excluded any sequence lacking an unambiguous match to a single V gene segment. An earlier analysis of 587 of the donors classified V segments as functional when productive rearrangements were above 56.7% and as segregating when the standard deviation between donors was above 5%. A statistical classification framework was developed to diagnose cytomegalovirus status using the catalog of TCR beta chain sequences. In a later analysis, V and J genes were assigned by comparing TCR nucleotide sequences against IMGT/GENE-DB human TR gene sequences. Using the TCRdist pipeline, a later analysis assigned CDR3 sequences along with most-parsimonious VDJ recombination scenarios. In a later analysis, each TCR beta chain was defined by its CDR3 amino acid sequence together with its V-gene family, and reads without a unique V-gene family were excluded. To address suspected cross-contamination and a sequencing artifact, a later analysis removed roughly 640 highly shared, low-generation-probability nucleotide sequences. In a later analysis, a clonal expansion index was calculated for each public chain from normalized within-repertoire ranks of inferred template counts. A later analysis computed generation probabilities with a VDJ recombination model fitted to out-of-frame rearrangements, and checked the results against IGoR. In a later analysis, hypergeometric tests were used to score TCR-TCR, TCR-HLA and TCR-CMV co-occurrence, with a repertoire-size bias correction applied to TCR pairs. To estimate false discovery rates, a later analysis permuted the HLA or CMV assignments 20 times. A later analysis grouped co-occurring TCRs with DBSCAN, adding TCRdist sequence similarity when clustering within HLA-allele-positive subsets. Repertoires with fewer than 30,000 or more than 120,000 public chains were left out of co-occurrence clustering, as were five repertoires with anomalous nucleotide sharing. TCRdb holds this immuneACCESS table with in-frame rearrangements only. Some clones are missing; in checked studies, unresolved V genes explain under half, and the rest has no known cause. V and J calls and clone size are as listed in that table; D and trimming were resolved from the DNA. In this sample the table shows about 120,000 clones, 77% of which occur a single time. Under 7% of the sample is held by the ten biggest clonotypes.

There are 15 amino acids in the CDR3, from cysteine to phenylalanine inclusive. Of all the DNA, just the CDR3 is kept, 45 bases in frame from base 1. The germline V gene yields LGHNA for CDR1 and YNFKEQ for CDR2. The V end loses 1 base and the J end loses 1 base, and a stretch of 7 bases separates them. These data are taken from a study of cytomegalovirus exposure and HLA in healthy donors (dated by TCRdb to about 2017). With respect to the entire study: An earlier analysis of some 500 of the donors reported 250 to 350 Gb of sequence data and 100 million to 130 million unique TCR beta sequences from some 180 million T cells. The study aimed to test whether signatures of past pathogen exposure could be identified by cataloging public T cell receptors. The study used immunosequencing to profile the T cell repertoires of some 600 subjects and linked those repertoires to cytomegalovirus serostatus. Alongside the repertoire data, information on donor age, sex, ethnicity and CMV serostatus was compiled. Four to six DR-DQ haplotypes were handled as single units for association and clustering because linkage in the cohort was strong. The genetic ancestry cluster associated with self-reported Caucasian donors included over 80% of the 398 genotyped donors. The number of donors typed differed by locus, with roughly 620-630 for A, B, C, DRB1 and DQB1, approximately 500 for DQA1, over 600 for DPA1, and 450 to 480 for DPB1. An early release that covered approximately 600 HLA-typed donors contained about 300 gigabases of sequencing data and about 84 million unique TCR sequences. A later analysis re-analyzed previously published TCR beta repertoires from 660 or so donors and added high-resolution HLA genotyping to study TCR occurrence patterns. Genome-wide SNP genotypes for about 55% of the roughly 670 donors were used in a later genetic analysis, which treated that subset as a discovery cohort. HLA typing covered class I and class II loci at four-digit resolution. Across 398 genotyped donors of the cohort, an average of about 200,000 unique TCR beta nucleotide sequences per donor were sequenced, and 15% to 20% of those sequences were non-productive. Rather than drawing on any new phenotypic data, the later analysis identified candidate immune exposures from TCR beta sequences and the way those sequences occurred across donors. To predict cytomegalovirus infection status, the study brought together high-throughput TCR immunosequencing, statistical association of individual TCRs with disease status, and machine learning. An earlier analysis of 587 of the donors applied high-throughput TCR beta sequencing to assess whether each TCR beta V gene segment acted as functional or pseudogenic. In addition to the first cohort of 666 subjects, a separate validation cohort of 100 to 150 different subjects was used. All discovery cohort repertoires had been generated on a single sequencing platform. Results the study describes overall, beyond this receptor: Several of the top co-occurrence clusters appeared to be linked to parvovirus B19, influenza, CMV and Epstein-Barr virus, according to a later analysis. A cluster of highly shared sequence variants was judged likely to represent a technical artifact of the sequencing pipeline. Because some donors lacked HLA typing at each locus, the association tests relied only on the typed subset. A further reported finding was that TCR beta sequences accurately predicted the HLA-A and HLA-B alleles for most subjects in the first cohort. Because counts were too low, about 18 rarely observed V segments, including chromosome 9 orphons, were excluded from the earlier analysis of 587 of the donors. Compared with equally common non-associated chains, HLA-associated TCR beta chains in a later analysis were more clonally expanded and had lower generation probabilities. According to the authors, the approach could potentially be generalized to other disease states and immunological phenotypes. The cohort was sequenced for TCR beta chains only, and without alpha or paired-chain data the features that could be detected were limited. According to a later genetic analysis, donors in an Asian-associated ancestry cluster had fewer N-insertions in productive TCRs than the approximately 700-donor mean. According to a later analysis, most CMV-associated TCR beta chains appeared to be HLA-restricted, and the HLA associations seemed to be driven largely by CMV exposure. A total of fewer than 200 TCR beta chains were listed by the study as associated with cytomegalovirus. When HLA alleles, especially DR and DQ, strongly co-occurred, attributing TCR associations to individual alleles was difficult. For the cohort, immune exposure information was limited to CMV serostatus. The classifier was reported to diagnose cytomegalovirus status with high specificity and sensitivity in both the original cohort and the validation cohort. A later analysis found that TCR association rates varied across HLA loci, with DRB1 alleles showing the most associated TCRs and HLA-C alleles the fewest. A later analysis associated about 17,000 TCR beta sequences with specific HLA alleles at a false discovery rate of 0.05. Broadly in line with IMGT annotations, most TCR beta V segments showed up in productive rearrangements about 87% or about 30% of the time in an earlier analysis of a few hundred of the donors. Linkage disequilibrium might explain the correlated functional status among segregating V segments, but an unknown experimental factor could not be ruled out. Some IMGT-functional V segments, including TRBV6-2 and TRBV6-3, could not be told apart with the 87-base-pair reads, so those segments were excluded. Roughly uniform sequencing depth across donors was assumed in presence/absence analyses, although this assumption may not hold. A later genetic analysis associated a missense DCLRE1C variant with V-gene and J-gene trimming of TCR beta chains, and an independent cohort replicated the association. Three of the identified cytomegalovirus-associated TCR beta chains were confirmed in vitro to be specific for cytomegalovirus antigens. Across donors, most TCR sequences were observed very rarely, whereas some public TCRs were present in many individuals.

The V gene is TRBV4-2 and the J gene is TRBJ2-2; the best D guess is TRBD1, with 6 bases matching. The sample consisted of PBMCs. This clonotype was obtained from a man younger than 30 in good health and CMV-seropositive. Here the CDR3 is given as CASSQVQGNTGELFF. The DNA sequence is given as TGTGCCAGCAGCCAAGTACAGGGGAACACCGGGGAGCTGTTTTTT.